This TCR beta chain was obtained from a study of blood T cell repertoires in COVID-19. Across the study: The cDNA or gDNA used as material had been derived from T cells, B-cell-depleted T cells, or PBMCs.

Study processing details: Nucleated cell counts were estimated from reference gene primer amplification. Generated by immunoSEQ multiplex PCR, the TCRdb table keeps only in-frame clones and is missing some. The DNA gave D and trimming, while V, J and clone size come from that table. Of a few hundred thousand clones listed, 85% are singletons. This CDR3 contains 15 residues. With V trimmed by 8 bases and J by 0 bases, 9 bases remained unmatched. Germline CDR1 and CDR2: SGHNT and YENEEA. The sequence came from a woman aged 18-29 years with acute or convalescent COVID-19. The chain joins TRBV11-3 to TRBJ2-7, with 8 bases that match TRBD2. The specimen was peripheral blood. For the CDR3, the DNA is TGTGCCAGCCCCGATGCGGGAGGAACCTCCTACGAGCAGTACTTC. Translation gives CASPDAGGTSYEQYF.